What follows are 30 T cell receptor beta chains derived from one specimen sequenced in a study of cytomegalovirus exposure and HLA in healthy donors. PCR was performed using 60 Vbeta and 13 Jbeta primers. TCRdb's copy holds only in-frame clones and misses some; the assay was immunoSEQ multiplex PCR. Among roughly 190,000 clones listed, around 88% were seen once. The sequenced sample was PBMCs. These TCRs come from a man aged 40-55 years in good health and CMV-seropositive.

The chain uses TRBV28 and TRBJ1-1; a weak D match, TRBD1 (6 bases). The V end was cut by 5 bases, the J end by 7 bases, with 14 bases between. Germline-derived CDR1 and CDR2 are MDHEN and SYDVKM. This CDR3 region has 13 residues. CDR3 sequence (DNA): TGTGCCAGCAGTGTCCAGGGGTACGGTGAAGCTTTCTTT. Translated, it gives CASSVQGYGEAFF.

On this clone: The sample holds other DNA sequences that translate to the same CDR3. V gene TRBV4-1 combines with J gene TRBJ2-7; 10 nucleotides line up with TRBD2. The ends lost 1 base at V and 2 bases at J; junction bases unmatched: 2. This CDR3 spans 15 amino acids. CDR1 is MGHRA, CDR2 YSYEKL, per germline. CDR3 nucleotides: TGCGCCAGCAGCCAAGGCCTAGCGGGAGCCTACGAGCAGTACTTC. Amino acids: CASSQGLAGAYEQYF.

The J gene is TRBJ1-1, the V gene TRBV13; TRBD1 agrees at 7 bases. CDR1 and CDR2 from the germline V gene are PRHDT and FYEKMQ (reference sequence). V dropped 5 bases and J dropped 4; count of bases not matched to a gene: 4. The CDR3 runs to 13 residues. CDR3 in amino acids: CASSIYRGTEAFF. DNA for the CDR3: TGTGCCAGCAGCATCTACAGGGGCACTGAAGCTTTCTTT.

This clone was counted between two and nine times. This rearrangement joins TRBV19 to TRBJ2-3; 7 positions match TRBD2. Germline CDR1 and CDR2: LNHDA and SQIVND (reference sequence). This CDR3 has 15 residues. Germline trimming cut 5 bases from V and 1 base from J; bases unmatched to any gene: 6. The CDR3 loop reads CASSSGLVGTDTQYF. The CDR3, as DNA: TGTGCCAGTAGTTCAGGACTAGTCGGCACAGATACGCAGTATTTT.

The chain combines TRBV2 with TRBJ1-6; TRBD1 might be the D (6 bases). Germline lookup yields CDR1 SNHLY and CDR2 FYNNEI. V dropped 7 bases and J dropped 5 bases, with 15 bases sitting between them. This CDR3 contains 15 residues. The CDR3 DNA follows: TGTGCCAGCATTAACCGGGACAACAATAATTCACCCCTCCACTTT. It encodes CASINRDNNNSPLHF. The complete variable domain, with remaining parts taken from reference TRBV2 and TRBJ1-6, reads EPEVTQTPSHQVTQMGQEVILRCVPISNHLYFYWYRQILGQKVEFLVSFYNNEISEKSEIFDDQFSVERPDGSNFTLKIRSTKLEDSAMYFCASINRDNNNSPLHFGNGTRLTVT.

This clone was seen more than once but under ten times. This chain uses TRBV25-1 with TRBJ1-1; D may be TRBD1 (5 bases). V shed 2 bases and J shed 4 bases, with 11 bases lying between them. The CDR3 has 14 residues. Germline-derived CDR1 and CDR2 are MGHDK and SYGVNS. The CDR3 here is CASSEGGESTEAFF. In DNA, the CDR3 is TGTGCCAGCAGTGAAGGGGGGGAGTCCACTGAAGCTTTCTTT.

This chain links TRBV6-6 with TRBJ2-5, with 14 bases identical to TRBD2. The CDR3 consists of 16 residues. In germline, CDR1 is MNHNY, CDR2 SVGAGI (reference sequence). Trimming removed 6 bases from V and 1 base from J; junction bases left unmatched: 4. The CDR3 protein is CASSYGLAGGQETQYF. In nucleotides, the CDR3 is TGTGCCAGCAGCTACGGACTAGCGGGGGGCCAAGAGACCCAGTACTTC.

This chain uses TRBV19 with TRBJ1-1; perhaps TRBD1 as D (6 bases). The CDR3 is 13 residues long. With 6 bases removed from V and 4 bases from J, the gap between germline ends came to 12 bases. The germline V gene encodes CDR1 LNHDA and CDR2 SQIVND (reference sequence). The CDR3, as DNA: TGTGCCAGTAGAAGGGGGTCGGGCACTGAAGCTTTCTTT. This encodes CASRRGSGTEAFF.

The chain couples TRBV29-1 to TRBJ2-5, with 11 positions matching TRBD2. Germline V gene data show CDR1 as SQVTM and CDR2 as ANQGSEA. Losses at the gene ends were 7 bases for V and 11 bases for J; bases not matched to a gene: 9. This CDR3 region has 12 residues. The DNA of the CDR3 is TGCAGCGGACGACTAGCGGGAACTGAGCAGTACTTC. Translating it yields CSGRLAGTEQYF.

The chain employs TRBV5-1 and TRBJ2-1; D may be TRBD1 (6 bases). V lost 1 base to trimming and J lost 6 bases, with 11 bases between them. The CDR3 spans 14 residues. From germline, CDR1 is SGHRS and CDR2 YFSETQ. The CDR3 region has the DNA TGCGCCAGCAGCTTGTCGTCGACAGGCAATGAGCAGTTCTTC. Protein sequence: CASSLSSTGNEQFF.

This clone has more than one count but fewer than ten. This chain links TRBV7-2 with TRBJ1-1; TRBD1 might be the D (6 bases). Germline V CDR1 and CDR2: SGHTA, FQGNSA. Deletions cut 3 bases from V and 4 bases from J, with 15 bases between. The CDR3 runs 15 residues. The CDR3 DNA reads as TGTGCCAGCAGCTTCAACAGGGTAAAAGGCACTGAAGCTTTCTTT. It yields the protein CASSFNRVKGTEAFF.

The chain is built from TRBV19 and TRBJ1-2, with a tentative D call TRBD1 (5 bases). Looked up from germline, CDR1 is LNHDA and CDR2 is SQIVND (reference sequence). Trimming cost V 7 bases and J 4 bases, with 13 bases left between them. The CDR3 spans 13 residues. The CDR3 DNA reads as TGTGCCAGTAAAAATCAGGGAATCTATGGCTACACCTTC. This codes for CASKNQGIYGYTF.

V is TRBV5-4 and J is TRBJ1-2; the match to TRBD1 covers 7 bases. Germline lookup yields CDR1 SGHNT and CDR2 YYREEE (reference sequence). The CDR3 runs 17 residues. J lost 2 bases, V lost 2 bases, and 12 bases had no gene match. The CDR3 reads CASSFGSLGGGNYGYTF. The CDR3 DNA is TGTGCCAGCAGCTTCGGAAGTCTAGGAGGGGGCAACTATGGCTACACCTTC.

The gene calls are TRBV27 and TRBJ1-1; weak D call: TRBD1 (6 bases). With 10 bases removed from V and 5 bases from J, the gap between germline ends came to 17 bases. In germline, CDR1 is MNHEY, CDR2 SMNVEV (reference sequence). The CDR3 extends over 13 amino acids. CDR3 residues: CATADSGGTEAFF. The CDR3 nucleotides read TGTGCCACCGCGGACAGCGGGGGAACTGAAGCTTTCTTT.

This chain uses TRBV9 with TRBJ1-2, with 11 bases identical to TRBD1. Unmatched junction bases numbered 6, after V lost 3 bases and J lost 5 bases. CDR1 is SGDLS, CDR2 YYNGEE, per germline. The CDR3 sequence is 15 residues long. CDR3 in DNA: TGTGCCAGCAGCGACCGGACAGGGGGCGGTTATGGCTACACCTTC. Protein product: CASSDRTGGGYGYTF.

This clone has only one observation. This rearrangement joins TRBV28 to TRBJ2-7; 9 bases line up with TRBD2. CDR1 MDHEN and CDR2 SYDVKM come from the germline V gene. The J segment lost 3 bases and the V segment lost 5 bases, leaving 5 bases of the junction unmatched. The CDR3 is made up of 14 amino acids. As DNA, the CDR3 is TGTGCCAGCAGTCCGTTAGCGGGAGTCTACGAGCAGTACTTC. Translating it yields CASSPLAGVYEQYF.

The J gene is TRBJ1-6, the V gene TRBV5-1; 8 bases line up with TRBD1. J lost 10 bases, V lost 4 bases, and 4 bases had no gene match. The CDR3 contains 13 residues. CDR1 is SGHRS and CDR2 is YFSETQ in the germline V gene. The CDR3 DNA sequence: TGCGCCAGCAGCCTGGGACAGGCCTCACCCCTCCACTTT. Translation: CASSLGQASPLHF.

J is TRBJ2-2 and V is TRBV5-6, with 9 bases matching TRBD1. This CDR3 contains 16 residues. Germline V gives CDR1 SGHDT, CDR2 YYEEEE. The ends lost 4 bases at V and 4 bases at J; junction bases unmatched: 8. The CDR3 spells CASSPTGQGSTGELFF. CDR3 sequence (DNA): TGTGCCAGCAGCCCAACTGGACAGGGGAGCACCGGGGAGCTGTTTTTT. Based on the CDR3 plus reference TRBV5-6 and TRBJ2-2, the full variable domain is DAGVTQSPTHLIKTRGQQVTLRCSPKSGHDTVSWYQQALGQGPQFIFQYYEEEERQRGNFPDRFSGHQFPNYSSELNVNALLLGDSALYLCASSPTGQGSTGELFFGEGSRLTVL.

The V gene is TRBV27, the J gene TRBJ2-7, with D possibly TRBD2 on 6 matching bases. From germline, CDR1 is MNHEY and CDR2 SMNVEV (reference sequence). V lost 6 bases, J lost 0 bases, and 12 bases lay in between. The CDR3 extends over 14 amino acids. CDR3 DNA sequence: TGTGCCAGCAGCCTTAGCGGAACCTCCTACGAGCAGTACTTC. Its protein is CASSLSGTSYEQYF.

The rearrangement uses TRBV7-9 and TRBJ2-2, with 8 bases that match TRBD1. The CDR3 runs to 15 residues. CDR1 and CDR2 from the germline V gene are SEHNR and FQNEAQ (reference sequence). With 5 bases clipped from V and 9 bases from J, the junction kept 11 bases outside the gene matches. The CDR3 is CASSQTGQGVWELFF. DNA of the CDR3: TGTGCCAGCAGCCAAACAGGACAGGGCGTCTGGGAGCTGTTTTTT. Full variable domain (missing parts from reference TRBV7-9 and TRBJ2-2): DTGVSQNPRHKITKRGQNVTFRCDPISEHNRLYWYRQTLGQGPEFLTYFQNEAQLEKSRLLSDRFSAERPKGSFSTLEIQRTEQGDSAMYLCASSQTGQGVWELFFGEGSRLTVL.

The chain combines TRBV15 with TRBJ2-2; 12 bases line up with TRBD2. This CDR3 region has 17 residues. The trim removed 0 bases at V and 6 bases at J, leaving 5 bases unmatched. CDR1 and CDR2 from the germline V gene are LNHNV and YYDKDF (reference sequence). The CDR3: CATSRDGGLAGSGELFF. The CDR3 DNA sequence: TGTGCCACCAGCAGAGATGGGGGACTAGCGGGTTCCGGGGAGCTGTTTTTT. Using reference TRBV15 and TRBJ2-2 for the parts outside the CDR3, the full variable domain is DAMVIQNPRYQVTQFGKPVTLSCSQTLNHNVMYWYQQKSSQAPKLLFHYYDKDFNNEADTPDNFQSRRPNTSFCFLDIRSPGLGDTAMYLCATSRDGGLAGSGELFFGEGSRLTVL.

This chain links TRBV5-1 with TRBJ2-7; D might be TRBD2 (6 bases). V was trimmed by 0 bases and J by 7 bases, leaving 14 bases between them. This CDR3 comprises 14 residues. Germline V gene lookup returns CDR1 SGHRS and CDR2 YFSETQ. As DNA, the CDR3 is TGCGCCAGCAGCTTGGGCGGGGACCAGCTTGAGCAGTACTTC. Residues: CASSLGGDQLEQYF.

The V call is TRBV4-1, the J call TRBJ2-7, with TRBD1 identical over 10 bases. V trimming: 4 bases; J trimming: 4 bases; junction bases outside the gene matches: 10. In germline, CDR1 is MGHRA, CDR2 YSYEKL. This CDR3 has 16 residues. The CDR3 is CASSPPATGGGYEQYF. Here the CDR3 DNA reads TGCGCCAGCAGCCCCCCGGCGACAGGGGGCGGGTACGAGCAGTACTTC.

The gene calls are TRBV10-3 and TRBJ2-5; D gene uncertain. Germline CDR1 reads ENHRY; CDR2 reads SYGVKD. Deletions cut 6 bases from V and 4 bases from J, with 12 bases between. This CDR3 comprises 13 residues. The CDR3 loop is CAISEATGETQYF. The CDR3 DNA reads as TGTGCCATCAGCGAGGCAACGGGAGAGACCCAGTACTTC.

V usage is TRBV5-1 and J usage is TRBJ1-4; tentatively, D is TRBD1 (6 bases). The length of the CDR3 is 16 residues. The V gene lost 4 bases and the J gene lost 2 bases, with 15 bases spanning the gap. Germline V gives CDR1 SGHRS, CDR2 YFSETQ. DNA for the CDR3: TGCGCCAGCAGCCGACCGACCAGGGGTACTAATGAAAAACTGTTTTTT. Protein sequence: CASSRPTRGTNEKLFF. Supplemented by reference TRBV5-1 and TRBJ1-4, the full variable domain reads KAGVTQTPRYLIKTRGQQVTLSCSPISGHRSVSWYQQTPGQGLQFLFEYFSETQRNKGNFPGRFSGRQFSNSRSEMNVSTLELGDSALYLCASSRPTRGTNEKLFFGSGTQLSVL.

On this clone: One junction end disagrees with the germline gene, perhaps due to a read error. Other nucleotide sequences in the sample specify the same CDR3. The rearrangement joins TRBV7-8 to TRBJ2-7; no firm D call. The CDR3 contains 15 residues. Germline V CDR1 and CDR2: SGHVS, FQNEAQ. Here the CDR3 reads CASSPRLDFNYEQYF. CDR3 DNA: TGTGCCAGCAGCCCAAGGCTAGATTTTAACTACGAGCAGTATTTC.

The chain carries TRBV18 and TRBJ1-2; D gene unclear. This CDR3 spans 14 amino acids. Per germline, CDR1 KGHSH and CDR2 LQKENI. The V gene lost 2 bases and the J gene lost 4 bases, with 11 bases spanning the gap. In nucleotides, the CDR3 is TGTGCCAGCTCACCATCCGAACTTTCCTATGGCTACACCTTC. Protein sequence: CASSPSELSYGYTF. Combining the CDR3 with reference TRBV18 and TRBJ1-2 gives the whole variable domain NAGVMQNPRHLVRRRGQEARLRCSPMKGHSHVYWYRQLPEEGLKFMVYLQKENIIDESGMPKERFSAEFPKEGPSILRIQQVVRGDSAAYFCASSPSELSYGYTFGSGTRLTVV.

The chain links TRBV25-1 to TRBJ2-1; 7 bases are shared with TRBD1. This CDR3 region has 12 residues. Per the germline V gene, CDR1 is MGHDK and CDR2 is SYGVNS. Trimming cost V 4 bases and J 11 bases; bases outside gene matches: 5. This CDR3 is CASSGRQGKQFF. The CDR3 DNA is TGTGCCAGCAGTGGGAGACAGGGAAAGCAGTTCTTC.

This chain links TRBV5-1 with TRBJ2-3; tentative D call: TRBD2 (5 bases). V was cut by 4 bases and J by 5 bases, with 14 bases left in between. Germline CDR1 SGHRS, CDR2 YFSETQ. The CDR3 is 14 amino acids. DNA of the CDR3: TGCGCCAGCAGCCCTCGATCGGGGAGAGATACGCAGTATTTT. Its translation is CASSPRSGRDTQYF.

The V and J genes are TRBV5-1 and TRBJ2-7; 10 positions agree with TRBD1. The V and J ends lost 7 bases and 3 bases, in that order; junction bases with no gene match: 4. Germline CDR1 SGHRS, CDR2 YFSETQ. CDR3 length equals 13 residues. This CDR3 is CASQRDRGYEQYF. CDR3 DNA: TGCGCCAGCCAACGGGACAGGGGCTACGAGCAGTACTTC.